Sequencing of this T cell receptor beta chain was carried out in a study of T cell repertoires in cytomegalovirus infection. Across the study: Shared public TCR beta signatures pointed to both CMV infection and a matching HLA type.

Per germline, CDR1 GTSNPN and CDR2 SVGIG (reference sequence). Deletions cut 0 bases from V and 4 bases from J, with 9 bases between. CDR3 length: 14 amino acids. TCRdb used MiXCR to reprocess the reads, holding one entry per CDR3 protein. Of around 490,000 distinct CDR3 sequences listed, 26% are singletons. Study-wide results and limits: Carriers of CMV plus the relevant HLA were identified by cumulative public TCR beta family frequency. Across the ex vivo response, the dominant clonotypes were HLA-C-restricted CMV-specific TCR beta clonotypes.

With regard to this clonotype: The antigen is undetermined.

The sample comprised PBMCs. The sequence derives from a human donor in good health (CMV status not recorded). Some clones in this sample may be carry-over from other donors' samples. The chain links TRBV30 to TRBJ2-2; tentative D call: TRBD2 (5 bases). The CDR3 DNA sequence: TGTGCCTGGAGTGTACTAGAGTCCACCGGGGAGCTGTTTTTT. This gives the protein CAWSVLESTGELFF. The variable domain in full, with the rest retrieved from reference TRBV30 and TRBJ2-2, is SQTIHQWPATLVQPVGSPLSLECTVEGTSNPNLYWYRQAAGRGLQLLFYSVGIGQISSEVPQNLSASRPQDRQFILSSKKLLLSDSGFYLCAWSVLESTGELFFGEGSRLTVL.